This T cell receptor (beta chain) was sequenced for a study of OX40 agonist ivuxolimab in advanced cancers. At the level of the study: Three patients showed partial responses: one hepatocellular carcinoma and two cutaneous melanoma cases. Points from the study as a whole: Antigen specificity remained undetermined for the expanded peripheral T cells.

The CDR3 sequence is 15 residues long. The germline CDR1 and CDR2 sequences are MDHEN and SYDVKM. Germline trimming cut 5 bases from V and 7 bases from J; bases unmatched to any gene: 9. A note on this clone: Its specificity is unknown.

Repertoires were generated with immunoSEQ multiplex PCR, while TCRdb's copy carries only in-frame clones and drops some. The data contain about 63,000 clones, 75% to 90% of them singletons. A history of autoimmune disease or systemic immunosuppression excluded patients. Sample: CD4+ or CD8+ T cells sorted from blood, taken in a trial of the OX40 agonist ivuxolimab. This chain connects TRBV28 to TRBJ2-3, with 10 bases fitting TRBD2. The sequence came from an adult with an advanced solid tumor such as melanoma, head and neck, liver or kidney cancer. The chain's CDR3 is CASSPSGRGRNTQYF. The CDR3 nucleotides are TGTGCCAGCAGTCCTAGCGGGAGAGGGAGAAATACGCAGTATTTT. Full variable domain (rest looked up from reference TRBV28 and TRBJ2-3): DVKVTQSSRYLVKRTGEKVFLECVQDMDHENMFWYRQDPGLGLRLIYFSYDVKMKEKGDIPEGYSVSREKKERFSLILESASTNQTSMYLCASSPSGRGRNTQYFGPGTRLTVL.